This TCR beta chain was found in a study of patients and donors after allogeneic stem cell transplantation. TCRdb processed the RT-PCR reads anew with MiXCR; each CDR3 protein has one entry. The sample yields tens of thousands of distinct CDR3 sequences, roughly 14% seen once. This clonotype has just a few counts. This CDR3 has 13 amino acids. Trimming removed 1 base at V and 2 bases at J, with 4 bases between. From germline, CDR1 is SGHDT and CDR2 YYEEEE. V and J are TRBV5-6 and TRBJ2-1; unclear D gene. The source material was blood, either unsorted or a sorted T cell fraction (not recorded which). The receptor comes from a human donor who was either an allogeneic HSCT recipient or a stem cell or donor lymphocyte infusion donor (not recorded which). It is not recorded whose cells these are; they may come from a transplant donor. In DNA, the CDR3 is TGTGCCAGCAGCTTGTGGCCCTACAATGAGCAGTTCTTC. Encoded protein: CASSLWPYNEQFF.